Detailed here is one T cell receptor (beta chain). The data derive from a study of T cell responses to AZD1222 COVID-19 vaccine. Study overall: Second-dose intervals near 4 or 12 weeks were combined.

Profiling relied on immunoSEQ multiplex PCR, and the TCRdb table lists in-frame clones only, not all of them. The table includes 170,000 or so clones, 75% to 95% detected once. Trimming shortened V by 10 bases and J by 6 bases, and 16 bases separated the two germline ends. This CDR3 region has 12 residues. Germline V gives CDR1 MNHEY, CDR2 SVGAGI. V usage is TRBV6-5 and J usage is TRBJ2-7; D tentatively fits TRBD1 or TRBD2 (5 bases each). This receptor was identified in an adult in good health. The specimen comprised peripheral blood, sampled on day 0 of AZD1222 vaccination. Written as DNA, the CDR3 is TGTGCCACCCAGGGAGCCAGATTCGAGCAGTACTTC. It translates to CATQGARFEQYF.